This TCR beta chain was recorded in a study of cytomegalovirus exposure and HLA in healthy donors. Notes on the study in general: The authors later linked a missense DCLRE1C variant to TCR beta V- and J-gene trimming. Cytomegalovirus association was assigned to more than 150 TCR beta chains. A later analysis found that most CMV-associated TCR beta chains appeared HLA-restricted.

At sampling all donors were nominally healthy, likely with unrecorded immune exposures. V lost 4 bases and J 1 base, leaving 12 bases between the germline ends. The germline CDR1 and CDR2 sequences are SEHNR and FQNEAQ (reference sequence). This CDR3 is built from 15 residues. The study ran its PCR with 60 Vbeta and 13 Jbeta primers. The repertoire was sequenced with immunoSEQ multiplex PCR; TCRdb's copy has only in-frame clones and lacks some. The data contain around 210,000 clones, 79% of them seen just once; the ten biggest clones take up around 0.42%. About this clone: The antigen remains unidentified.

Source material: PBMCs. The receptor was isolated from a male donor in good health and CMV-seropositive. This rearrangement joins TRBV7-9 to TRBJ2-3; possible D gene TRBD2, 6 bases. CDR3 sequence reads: CASSSTRGGTDTQYF. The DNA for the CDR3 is TGTGCCAGCAGCTCGACTAGGGGAGGCACAGATACGCAGTATTTT.